The clone carrying this T cell receptor (beta chain) was seen a single time. A much larger clone is a single base away; this may be a read error. The sample holds other DNA sequences that translate to the same CDR3. This specimen belongs to a study of shared clonotypes between healthy human individuals. The data were produced by immunoSEQ multiplex PCR, yet TCRdb's version contains in-frame clones alone and is incomplete. Altogether about 490,000 clones are present, 76% being singletons, with the ten largest covering over 10%. The sequence was obtained from a woman aged 40-49 years in good health. Some clones in this sample may be carry-over from other donors' samples. The sample was PBMCs.

The CDR3 reads CASSLAGYSNQPQHF. DNA of the CDR3: TGCGCCAGCAGCTTGGCAGGATATAGCAATCAGCCCCAGCATTTT. The chain uses TRBV5-1 and TRBJ1-5; D not resolved. The germline gives CDR1 SGHRS, CDR2 YFSETQ. V was trimmed by 0 bases and J by 0 bases, leaving 7 bases between them. The CDR3 extends over 15 amino acids.